The rows below give T cell receptor beta chains drawn from one sample of a study of OX40 agonist ivuxolimab in advanced cancers. Sequencing was performed with immunoSEQ multiplex PCR; in TCRdb, only in-frame clones are kept and a portion is missing. The sample records more than 85,000 clones, 90% being singletons. The starting material was CD4+ or CD8+ T cells sorted from blood, obtained in a trial of the OX40 agonist ivuxolimab. The origin of the receptors is an adult with an advanced solid tumor such as melanoma, head and neck, liver or kidney cancer. Each CDR3 is given with its conserved first and last residue. The D gene is left open where the match is weak. Expanded clones are given a class, and other clones once, few, many or no size at all.

12 | TRBJ1-1 | TRBV6-6 | few | - | TGTGCCAGCAACCCAGGGAACACTGAAGCTTTCTTT | CASNPGNTEAFF
13 | TRBJ2-7 | TRBV29-1 | - | - | TGCAGCGTTGAACAGGGAAGTGGGTACGAGCAGTACTTC | CSVEQGSGYEQYF
18 | TRBJ1-6 | TRBV6-1 | - | TRBD1 | TGTGCCAGCAGTGCCGGGACAGGGAGTACAGGGACCGATTCACCCCTCCACTTT | CASSAGTGSTGTDSPLHF
18 | TRBJ1-4 | TRBV28 | - | TRBD1 | TGTGCCAGCAGTTTAGCCAGGGGGCTTGTTGCAACTAATGAAAAACTGTTTTTT | CASSLARGLVATNEKLFF
14 | TRBJ2-5 | TRBV18 | - | - | TGTGCCAGCTCACCCGGCACAGTTCAGGAGACCCAGTACTTC | CASSPGTVQETQYF
17 | TRBJ2-1 | TRBV9 | - | - | TGTGCCAGCTCGGGTTTAGTGCACGGAGGGTTACTTACCGAGCAGTTCTTC | CASSGLVHGGLLTEQFF
15 | TRBJ1-1 | TRBV19 | - | - | TGTGCCAGTAAGACAGAGCATAGTATGAACACTGAAGCTTTCTTT | CASKTEHSMNTEAFF
15 | TRBJ1-2 | TRBV5-8 | - | - | TGTGCCAGCAGCTTGGGGACCACTTCTAACTATGGCTACACCTTC | CASSLGTTSNYGYTF
14 | TRBJ1-6 | TRBV7-2 | - | TRBD1 | TGTGCCAGCAGCCCGGGACAGGACAATTCACCCCTCCACTTT | CASSPGQDNSPLHF
18 | TRBJ2-5 | TRBV4-2 | - | TRBD2 | TGTGCCAGCAGCCAAGGACTGTCTGCGGGAGGGAACCAAGAGACCCAGTACTTC | CASSQGLSAGGNQETQYF
15 | TRBJ2-2 | TRBV5-1 | - | TRBD1 | TGCGCCAGCAGCTTTCCGGGACAGGGGACCGGGGAGCTGTTTTTT | CASSFPGQGTGELFF
12 | TRBJ2-2 | TRBV11-2 | - | - | TGTGCCAGCAGCTGGAACACCGGGGAGCTGTTTTTT | CASSWNTGELFF
15 | TRBJ2-3 | TRBV28 | - | TRBD1 | TGTGCCAGCAGTTTAAACAGGGGGCCACGGGATACGCAGTATTTT | CASSLNRGPRDTQYF
15 | TRBJ2-5 | TRBV30 | - | TRBD2 | TGTGCCTGGAGTGGGACTAGCGGGAGTATGAAGACCCAGTACTTC | CAWSGTSGSMKTQYF
15 | TRBJ2-7 | TRBV19 | - | - | TGTGCCAGTAGTAGAACCGGGACCCGAGCCTACGAGCAGTACTTC | CASSRTGTRAYEQYF
14 | TRBJ2-1 | TRBV29-1 | - | - | TGCAGCGGGGGACAACTAGGTTTATTGGATGAGCAGTTCTTC | CSGGQLGLLDEQFF
15 | TRBJ2-1 | TRBV14 | - | TRBD2 | TGTGCCAGCAGCCCAGGACTAGCGATCCATCGTGAGCAGTTCTTC | CASSPGLAIHREQFF
15 | TRBJ2-7 | TRBV6-5 | - | TRBD2 | TGTGCCAGCAGCCCCGGGGCTAGCGGAACCTACGAGCAGTACTTC | CASSPGASGTYEQYF
14 | TRBJ2-1 | TRBV7-3 | - | - | TGTGCCAGCAGCTTAACAAAGACCTACAATGAGCAGTTCTTC | CASSLTKTYNEQFF
15 | TRBJ2-3 | TRBV7-9 | - | TRBD2 | TGTGCCAGCGGGGGACTAGCGGGAGGGTCGGATACGCAGTATTTT | CASGGLAGGSDTQYF
15 | TRBJ2-7 | TRBV7-9 | once | - | TGTGTCAGCAGTCACAGGGCGGGGGCCCTCTACGAGCAGTACTTC | CVSSHRAGALYEQYF
18 | TRBJ2-2 | TRBV28 | - | - | TGTGCCAGCAGTTCCCCCTCCCGGGACGGTCGCAACCTGGGGGAGCTGTTTTTT | CASSSPSRDGRNLGELFF
15 | TRBJ2-1 | TRBV7-6 | - | TRBD1 | TGTGCCAGCAGCCGAGGCGGCCAGGGGGTGTATGAGCAGTTCTTC | CASSRGGQGVYEQFF
14 | TRBJ2-7 | TRBV5-4 | once | - | TGTGCCAGCAGCTTGGGGTCCAGATCCTACGAGCAGTACTTC | CASSLGSRSYEQYF
14 | TRBJ1-3 | TRBV27 | - | - | TGTGCCAGCAGTCCCGACGGTTCTGGAAACACCATATATTTT | CASSPDGSGNTIYF
15 | TRBJ2-3 | TRBV7-2 | - | - | TGTGCCAGCAGCTCCCGGGCCGCAGGTTCAGATACGCAGTATTTT | CASSSRAAGSDTQYF
14 | TRBJ1-1 | TRBV2 | few | - | TGTGCCAGCAGTTACAGGGTGGGGAACACTGAAGCTTTCTTT | CASSYRVGNTEAFF
14 | TRBJ1-1 | TRBV28 | once | - | TGTGCCAGCAGTCTCGGGGGAGGGCGAACTGAAGCTTTCTTT | CASSLGGGRTEAFF
15 | TRBJ2-2 | TRBV11-1 | - | - | TGTGCCAGCAGCTTAGCCGAAACGAACACCGGGGAGCTGTTTTTT | CASSLAETNTGELFF
11 | TRBJ2-5 | TRBV5-1 | - | - | TGCGCCAGCAGCACCCGAGAGACCCAGTACTTC | CASSTRETQYF
17 | TRBJ1-4 | TRBV15 | - | - | TGTGCCACCAGCAGAGATTCCTCCGGGGGCCAAGTTCGGGGACTGTTTTTT | CATSRDSSGGQVRGLFF
14 | TRBJ1-4 | TRBV7-6 | - | TRBD1 | TGTGCCAGCAGCAAACAGGGGGCTAATGAAAAACTGTTTTTT | CASSKQGANEKLFF
15 | TRBJ1-4 | TRBV6-5 | - | TRBD1 | TGTGCCAGCACCTGGGGCCCAGGGGGCGGTGAAAAACTGTTTTTT | CASTWGPGGGEKLFF
11 | TRBJ2-7 | TRBV11-2 | - | - | TGTGCCAGCAGCTTTTTGGACGAGCAGTACTTC | CASSFLDEQYF
16 | TRBJ2-2 | TRBV2 | - | TRBD1 | TGTGCCAGCAGTGGAGGGGGCCCTCCCCGCCCCGGGGAGCTGTTTTTT | CASSGGGPPRPGELFF
15 | TRBJ2-5 | TRBV5-1 | - | TRBD1 | TGCGCCAGCAGCACCGGGACAGGGGGTGGAGAGACCCAGTACTTC | CASSTGTGGGETQYF
15 | TRBJ2-7 | TRBV2 | - | TRBD2 | TGTGCCAGCAGTGTCTATCTAGCGGGAGTCGGCGAGCAGTACTTC | CASSVYLAGVGEQYF
13 | TRBJ2-4 | TRBV19 | few | - | TGTGCCAGTAACCGGGACGGCGAAAACATTCAGTACTTC | CASNRDGENIQYF